The 26 T cell receptor beta chains listed next were all sequenced from one sample in a study of blood T cells in healthy people across ages. With a J-beta primer mix and a sample-barcoded 5' primer, a second PCR ran about 6 to 11 cycles. One entry per CDR3 protein results from TCRdb running MiXCR on the 5' RACE reads. The table shows approximately 1,700,000 distinct CDR3 sequences, with about 39% occurring only once. Sample: blood. These receptors were collected from a human donor in good health.

This clonotype was recorded many times. V usage is TRBV4-1 and J usage is TRBJ1-2; TRBD1 is a possible D gene (5 bases). Germline CDR1 reads MGHRA; CDR2 reads YSYEKL. The CDR3 length is 14 residues. With 6 bases removed from V and 6 bases from J, the gap between germline ends came to 17 bases. CDR3 bases: TGCGCCAGCAGTAGAACGGGGGAAGAGGATGGCTACACCTTC. It yields the protein CASSRTGEEDGYTF.

The V call is TRBV27, the J call TRBJ2-5; 11 bases are shared with TRBD2. Germline V gene lookup returns CDR1 MNHEY and CDR2 SMNVEV (reference sequence). The junction had 6 bases not matched to a gene; V was cut back by 6 bases and J by 3 bases. The CDR3 totals 15 residues. The CDR3 is CASRGIAGGEETQYF. Written as DNA, the CDR3 is TGTGCCAGCAGGGGGATAGCGGGGGGGGAAGAGACCCAGTACTTC.

The gene calls are TRBV9 and TRBJ1-4; TRBD1 matches 9 bases. This CDR3 has 15 amino acids. Per germline, CDR1 SGDLS and CDR2 YYNGEE. J gave up 7 bases and V 4 bases, and 8 bases lay outside the gene matches. The CDR3 loop is CASSFRTGEGEKLFF. Written as DNA, the CDR3 is TGTGCCAGCAGCTTCCGGACAGGGGAAGGTGAAAAACTGTTTTTT.

As concerns this clonotype: A read error may account for a junction end that differs from germline. The chain joins TRBV9 to TRBJ2-7; tentatively, D is TRBD2 (6 bases). Germline CDR1 and CDR2: SGDLS and YYNGEE. This CDR3 has 15 residues. The CDR3 bases are TGTGCCGGCAGCGTAGGGACGGGGGAGTCCTACGAGCAGTACTTC. It is translated as CAGSVGTGESYEQYF.

Regarding this clonotype: A single base separates this from a much larger clone, so it may be a read error. The chain couples TRBV10-3 to TRBJ2-7, with TRBD1 matching 7 bases. Gene TRBJ2-5 matches the end of the DNA better, so the J call may be wrong. CDR3 size: 12 residues. CDR1 is ENHRY, CDR2 SYGVKD, per germline. The CDR3: CAIRGTEKTQYF. The CDR3 nucleotides are TGTGCCATCAGGGGGACAGAAAAGACCCAGTACTTC.

CDR3 nucleotide sequence: TGTGCCAGCTCACCTCTTCAGGGGGCGCCGGAGGTCGAGCAGTACTTC. Translation gives CASSPLQGAPEVEQYF. The chain has TRBV18 and TRBJ2-7; 8 nucleotides match TRBD1. CDR1 and CDR2 from the germline V gene are KGHSH and LQKENI. The length of the CDR3 is 16 residues. V was clipped by 3 bases and J by 6 bases; unmatched bases: 13.

The chain carries TRBV7-3 and TRBJ2-3, with 10 bases that match TRBD2. CDR3 length: 16 amino acids. Trimming at V came to 5 bases and at J to 0 bases, leaving 5 bases not matched to a gene. CDR1 SGHTA and CDR2 FQGTGA come from the germline V gene. CDR3 in DNA: TGTGCCAGCAGCCCAAGCGGGGGGGCTAGCACAGATACGCAGTATTTT. This gives the protein CASSPSGGASTDTQYF.

This clonotype was recorded a few times. This clone may be a read error of a much larger clone one base away. V and J are TRBV6-2 or TRBV6-3 and TRBJ1-6; 9 bases are a match to TRBD1. The CDR3 is made up of 15 amino acids. Trimming cost V 11 bases and J 9 bases; bases outside gene matches: 14. Germline V gene lookup returns CDR1 MNHEY and CDR2 SVGEGT. The CDR3 DNA reads as TGTGCCGGCCAACTACAGGGGGCAAGTACTTCACCCCTCCACTTT. This gives the protein CAGQLQGASTSPLHF.

This clonotype appeared a few times. The V call is TRBV5-1, the J call TRBJ2-6, with a tentative D call TRBD1 (6 bases). Germline loops: CDR1 SGHRS, CDR2 YFSETQ. The V and J ends lost 0 bases and 7 bases respectively, with 11 bases between them. The CDR3 is 15 residues long. The CDR3: CASSLGDTRANVLTF. CDR3 nucleotide sequence: TGCGCCAGCAGCTTGGGGGACACTCGCGCCAACGTCCTGACTTTC.

This clonotype came up a few times. The chain is built from TRBV20-1 and TRBJ2-4; TRBD1 matches at 10 bases. The last part of the DNA fits TRBJ2-7 better; the J call may be wrong. Germline CDR1 DFQATT, CDR2 SNEGSKA (reference sequence). The CDR3 has 16 amino acids. CDR3 bases: TGCAGTGCACCTAAAATAGAGACAGGGGGCTTTTACGAGCAGTACTTC. Protein sequence: CSAPKIETGGFYEQYF.

V gene TRBV6-6 combines with J gene TRBJ1-2; 7 bases line up with TRBD1. CDR3 length: 15 amino acids. The V gene end was trimmed by 5 bases and the J gene end by 0 bases; junction bases not matched to a gene: 6. Germline V gene sequence: CDR1 MNHNY, CDR2 SVGAGI (reference sequence). The CDR3 protein is CASSTRDSTNYGYTF. The CDR3, as DNA: TGTGCCAGCAGTACGCGGGACAGCACTAACTATGGCTACACCTTC.

In its sample, this clonotype was seen a few times. V gene TRBV27 combines with J gene TRBJ2-3; tentatively, D is TRBD1 (8 bases). The germline V gene has CDR1 MNHEY and CDR2 SMNVEV (reference sequence). Deletions cut 6 bases from V and 4 bases from J, with 17 bases between. The CDR3 has 15 amino acids. The CDR3 region is CASSRRTGRADTQYF. The CDR3 DNA reads as TGTGCCAGCAGCCGTAGGACAGGGAGGGCAGATACGCAGTATTTT.

The chain employs TRBV10-3 and TRBJ2-5; the D call may be TRBD1 or TRBD2 (5 bases each). Trimming took off 0 bases at V and 5 bases at J, with 16 bases between the two ends. The CDR3 runs 16 residues. Germline assignment: CDR1 ENHRY and CDR2 SYGVKD. The CDR3 sequence: CAISESQMRGSETQYF. The CDR3 DNA sequence: TGTGCCATCAGTGAGTCGCAAATGAGGGGCTCGGAGACCCAGTACTTC.

This clonotype was seen more than once but under ten times. V is TRBV20-1 and J is TRBJ2-4; the D gene is possibly TRBD2 (6 bases). The DNA end lines up better with TRBJ2-7; the J call may be wrong. This CDR3 spans 14 amino acids. Germline V gene data show CDR1 as DFQATT and CDR2 as SNEGSKA (reference sequence). The CDR3 bases are TGCAGTGCTAAAGGGTGGACTATCCCCTACGAGCAGTACTTC. It specifies CSAKGWTIPYEQYF.

This clonotype was found once. The chain has TRBV9 and TRBJ2-1; the D is unclear. CDR1 and CDR2 (germline): SGDLS, YYNGEE. The V gene lost 3 bases and the J gene lost 4 bases, with 5 bases spanning the gap. The CDR3 loop spans 12 amino acids. This CDR3 reads CASSEKYNEQFF. CDR3 nucleotide sequence: TGTGCCAGCAGCGAAAAGTACAATGAGCAGTTCTTC.

The chain joins TRBV6-1 to TRBJ1-1; tentatively, D is TRBD1 (6 bases). V dropped 0 bases and J dropped 1 base, with 12 bases sitting between them. CDR1 is MNHNS, CDR2 SASEGT, per germline. The CDR3 is 16 amino acids. CDR3 sequence (DNA): TGTGCCAGCAGTGAAGCGGCCGGGACACCGAACACTGAAGCTTTCTTT. Translating it yields CASSEAAGTPNTEAFF.

The sample holds a few counts of this clonotype. The chain uses TRBV11-2 and TRBJ2-1; 8 bases are shared with TRBD1. Germline CDR1 and CDR2: SGHAT and FQNNGV. The CDR3 extends over 17 amino acids. V was clipped by 5 bases and J by 6 bases; unmatched bases: 15. As DNA, the CDR3 is TGTGCCAGCAGCCCCATAAGAGGGCGGACAGGGCCCAATGAGCAGTTCTTC. This translates into CASSPIRGRTGPNEQFF. The whole variable domain, filled in from reference TRBV11-2 and TRBJ2-1, reads EAGVAQSPRYKIIEKRQSVAFWCNPISGHATLYWYQQILGQGPKLLIQFQNNGVVDDSQLPKDRFSAERLKGVDSTLKIQPAKLEDSAVYLCASSPIRGRTGPNEQFFGPGTRLTVL.

The V gene is TRBV7-3, the J gene TRBJ2-1; 10 nucleotides align to TRBD1. Looked up from germline, CDR1 is SGHTA and CDR2 is FQGTGA. The CDR3 sequence is 14 residues long. V shed 4 bases, J shed 8 bases, and the junction held 5 bases outside the gene matches. The CDR3 nucleotides read TGTGCCAGCAGCTGGGGGACAGGGGTCGATGAGCAGTTCTTC. It translates to CASSWGTGVDEQFF.

This clonotype was counted a few times. The rearrangement uses TRBV4-1 and TRBJ1-1; D perhaps matches TRBD1 (5 bases). Germline CDR1 MGHRA, CDR2 YSYEKL. The CDR3 has 14 amino acids. V was clipped by 1 base and J by 4 bases, with 10 bases between them. The CDR3 bases are TGCGCCAGCAGCCAAGTACAGGCGGCCACTGAAGCTTTCTTT. Its translation is CASSQVQAATEAFF.

This chain connects TRBV6-5 to TRBJ2-5; the D gene is possibly TRBD1 (5 bases). Germline-derived CDR1 and CDR2 are MNHEY and SVGAGI. The V end was cut by 2 bases, the J end by 4 bases, with 17 bases between. CDR3 size: 16 residues. The CDR3 protein is CASSYLGTGLGETQYF. The CDR3 coding sequence is TGTGCCAGCAGTTACCTGGGAACAGGTCTTGGAGAGACCCAGTACTTC.

The V gene is TRBV2, the J gene TRBJ2-5; 11 bases map to TRBD1. CDR3 length: 11 amino acids. Germline-derived CDR1 and CDR2 are SNHLY and FYNNEI. CDR3 in amino acids: CADRGQETQYF. CDR3 nucleotide sequence: TGTGCGGACAGGGGGCAGGAGACCCAGTACTTC.

Note on this clonotype: The junction and the germline gene differ at one end; a read error may be behind it. The V call is TRBV5-1, the J call TRBJ2-1; D not certain. CDR1 SGHRS and CDR2 YFSETQ come from the germline V gene. The CDR3 totals 16 residues. The CDR3, as DNA: TGCGCCAGCAGCCCCTCCCTCACACAATCCTGCAATGAGCAGTTCTTC. Translated, it gives CASSPSLTQSCNEQFF.

In this sample, this clonotype turned up a few times. The gene calls are TRBV20-1 and TRBJ2-7; 11 nucleotides match TRBD2. This CDR3 is 19 amino acids long. Germline trimming cut 0 bases from V and 0 bases from J; bases unmatched to any gene: 13. Per the germline V gene, CDR1 is DFQATT and CDR2 is SNEGSKA (reference sequence). The CDR3, as DNA: TGCAGTGCTAGAGATCTGTTCCTAGCGGGGGGTCAAAGCTCCTACGAGCAGTACTTC. It specifies CSARDLFLAGGQSSYEQYF.

This clonotype was observed a few times. The chain is built from TRBV5-1 and TRBJ2-7; TRBD2 agrees at 7 bases. The germline V gene has CDR1 SGHRS and CDR2 YFSETQ. This CDR3 spans 15 amino acids. V lost 0 bases and J lost 3; bases outside the gene matches: 6. This chain's CDR3 is CASSLEGGGVYEQYF. CDR3 nucleotides: TGCGCCAGCAGCTTGGAGGGCGGGGGAGTCTACGAGCAGTACTTC.

This clonotype turned up a few times. The chain carries TRBV12-3 or TRBV12-4 and TRBJ1-2, with D unclear. V lost 5 bases, J lost 7 bases, and 11 bases lay in between. The CDR3 covers 12 residues. CDR3 region: CASSPSTGGYTF. The CDR3 DNA reads TGTGCCAGCAGTCCCAGTACGGGTGGCTACACCTTC.

This clonotype came up a few times. This chain connects TRBV20-1 to TRBJ2-3; D uncertain. The V gene lost 6 bases and the J gene lost 2 bases, with 15 bases spanning the gap. The CDR3 sequence is 14 residues long. The germline V gene has CDR1 DFQATT and CDR2 SNEGSKA (reference sequence). Here the CDR3 DNA reads TGCAGTGCCCCGCCGTTCCGGACCACAGATACGCAGTATTTT. It codes for CSAPPFRTTDTQYF.